Below, one TCR beta chain is given with its context. The target antigen is unknown. This CDR3 is built from 13 residues. This sample was taken from a study of shared clonotypes between healthy human individuals. The study's findings and limits: Limited genetic and exposure-history diversity came from having few donors.

It was roughly 200 ng DNA, 30,000 or so T cell genomes, that sorted-subset replicate PCRs used. Produced via immunoSEQ multiplex PCR; TCRdb's table is partial and in-frame only. The table shows 650,000 to 800,000 clones, with approximately 72% occurring only once. The sample was memory CD4+ T cells sorted from blood. Noted subset: CD45RA-negative fraction. J is TRBJ2-1 and V is TRBV21-1; TRBD2, the table's D call, lacks a check against the DNA. TRBV21-1 constitutes a pseudogene. This TCR came from a woman under 40 in good health. The CDR3 loop reads CASSSKGREEQFF. As DNA, the CDR3 is TGTGCCAGCAGCTCCAAGGGGCGGGAAGAGCAGTTCTTC.